This record concerns one T cell receptor beta chain sequence. These data originate in a study of shared clonotypes between healthy human individuals. The CDR3 is made up of 14 amino acids. Germline CDR1 SGHTA, CDR2 FQGNSA. V shed 5 bases and J 14 bases; nucleotides not matched to a gene: 13. Generated by immunoSEQ multiplex PCR, the TCRdb table keeps only in-frame clones and is missing some. The sample contains over a million clones, around 78% of which appear only once. The source is a man between 18 and 35 years old in good health. Some clones in this sample may be carry-over from other donors' samples. Sample: memory CD4+ T cells from PBMCs. Sample subset: CD45RA-negative fraction. The J gene is TRBJ1-2, the V gene TRBV7-2; 11 bases agree with TRBD1. CDR3 residues: CASSQPGQGVSGTF. CDR3 DNA sequence: TGTGCCAGCAGCCAACCGGGACAGGGGGTTTCGGGAACCTTC.